The rows below give T cell receptor beta chains drawn from one sample of a study of blood T cell repertoires in COVID-19. Generated by immunoSEQ multiplex PCR, the TCRdb table keeps only in-frame clones and is missing some. The repertoire includes roughly 140,000 clones, around four fifths of them detected once, and under 2.5% sits in the top ten. Material for sequencing was peripheral blood. The origin of the receptors is an older man with acute or convalescent COVID-19. The conserved cysteine and the conserved F or W are not part of the CDR3 here. Expanded clones are given a class, and other clones once, few, many or no size at all.

few | TRBJ1-1 | TRBV25-1 | ASSPTGTHTEAF
. | TRBJ1-4 | TRBV12-5 | ASGGQDEKLF
. | TRBJ1-4 | TRBV20-1 | SASVGGQPNEKLF
. | TRBJ2-5 | TRBV19 | ATWTGRHQETQY
. | TRBJ2-1 | TRBV19 | ASSIEGQVYNEQF
. | TRBJ1-2 | TRBV28 | ASSQPGTGNLGYT
. | TRBJ2-3 | TRBV19 | ASSINRWGVSTDTQY
few | TRBJ1-2 | TRBV27 | ASSPRQGAYYGYT
. | TRBJ2-1 | TRBV5-4 | ASSLLPSGAYNEQF
. | TRBJ2-7 | TRBV5-1 | ASSLTGSGNEQY
. | TRBJ1-2 | TRBV28 | ASTIEPTGTNYGYT
. | TRBJ2-1 | TRBV5-4 | ASSLVGGSYF
. | TRBJ2-1 | TRBV7-2 | ASSLDSSSYNEQF
. | TRBJ2-5 | TRBV3-1/TRBV3-2 | ASSPTPGQGIETQY
. | TRBJ2-3 | TRBV9 | ASSVRSGGSSTDTQY
. | TRBJ1-5 | TRBV15 | ATSRDPAGADNNQPQH
. | TRBJ2-3 | TRBV7-3 | ASSLLAEGAQY